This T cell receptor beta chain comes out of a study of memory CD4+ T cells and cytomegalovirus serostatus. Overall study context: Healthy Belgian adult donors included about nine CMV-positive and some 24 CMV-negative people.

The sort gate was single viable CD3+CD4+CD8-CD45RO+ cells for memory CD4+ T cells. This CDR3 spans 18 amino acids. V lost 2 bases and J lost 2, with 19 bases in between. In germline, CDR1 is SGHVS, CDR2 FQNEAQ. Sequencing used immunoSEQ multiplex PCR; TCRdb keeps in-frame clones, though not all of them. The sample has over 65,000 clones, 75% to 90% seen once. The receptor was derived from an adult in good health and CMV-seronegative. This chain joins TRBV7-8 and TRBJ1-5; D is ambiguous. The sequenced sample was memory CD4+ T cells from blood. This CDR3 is CASSLRRAGDGGNQPQHF. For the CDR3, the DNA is TGTGCCAGCAGCTTACGGCGGGCAGGCGATGGTGGCAATCAGCCCCAGCATTTT.